Presented here are 16 T cell receptor beta chains from one specimen sequenced in a study of shared T cell receptors in the human thymus. The protocol was immunoSEQ multiplex PCR, while the TCRdb copy is restricted to in-frame clones and leaves out a portion. The sample yields 640,000 or so clones, approximately 89% seen once. The same data also contributed to another study, on human thymus T cells.

The sample was thymocytes. These receptors were collected from a boy under two years old with a congenital heart defect.

The J gene is TRBJ2-3, the V gene TRBV19, with 9 bases aligning to TRBD1. The V and J ends lost 7 bases and 9 bases, in that order; junction bases with no gene match: 8. Germline assignment: CDR1 LNHDA and CDR2 SQIVND (reference sequence). The CDR3 has 13 amino acids. CDR3 bases: TGTGCCAGTAAACCGGACAGGGGACCAACGCAGTATTTT. It specifies CASKPDRGPTQYF.

The CDR3 here is CASSGQGRYGYTF. The DNA of the CDR3 is TGTGCCAGCAGTGGACAGGGGCGCTATGGCTACACCTTC. The chain has TRBV28 and TRBJ1-2; the match to TRBD1 covers 9 bases. Trimming cost V 5 bases and J 4 bases; bases outside gene matches: 2. This CDR3 is built from 13 residues. CDR1 and CDR2 (germline): MDHEN, SYDVKM.

This sequence joins TRBV13 and TRBJ1-5, with 8 bases aligning to TRBD1. The trim removed 1 base at V and 7 bases at J, leaving 6 bases unmatched. The CDR3 length is 15 residues. Germline CDR1 reads PRHDT; CDR2 reads FYEKMQ (reference sequence). As DNA, the CDR3 is TGTGCCAGCAGCTTAGATGGACAGGGTCCCCAGCCCCAGCATTTT. It yields the protein CASSLDGQGPQPQHF.

V is TRBV2 and J is TRBJ1-2; D gene uncertain. V was shortened by 8 bases and J by 6 bases, with 16 bases between the two germline ends. Per germline, CDR1 SNHLY and CDR2 FYNNEI. The CDR3 sequence is 13 residues long. The CDR3 nucleotides read TGTGCCAGCTCGACTCGGGGTCCGGATGGCTACACCTTC. This encodes CASSTRGPDGYTF.

The chain combines TRBV4-3 with TRBJ1-5; D might be TRBD1 (5 bases). V lost 4 bases and J 5 bases, leaving 21 bases between the germline ends. This CDR3 is built from 17 residues. Germline V lookup: CDR1 LGHNA, CDR2 YSLEER. The CDR3 is CASSPKGTPRGYQPQHF. The CDR3 DNA sequence: TGCGCCAGCAGCCCCAAAGGGACTCCGAGGGGCTATCAGCCCCAGCATTTT.

The chain combines TRBV14 with TRBJ2-1; 7 nucleotides agree with TRBD2. Germline V gene sequence: CDR1 SGHDN, CDR2 FVKESK. With V trimmed by 2 bases and J by 4 bases, 23 bases remained unmatched. This CDR3 comprises 21 residues. The CDR3 nucleotides are TGTGCCAGCAGCCAAAACTATCGAGTGGCGGGAGACAACCCTCCATACAATGAGCAGTTCTTC. It yields the protein CASSQNYRVAGDNPPYNEQFF. Drawing the rest from reference TRBV14 and TRBJ2-1, the complete variable domain is EAGVTQFPSHSVIEKGQTVTLRCDPISGHDNLYWYRRVMGKEIKFLLHFVKESKQDESGMPNNRFLAERTGGTYSTLKVQPAELEDSGVYFCASSQNYRVAGDNPPYNEQFFGPGTRLTVL.

The J gene is TRBJ2-7, the V gene TRBV11-3, with D possibly being TRBD2 (6 bases). The CDR3 consists of 17 residues. Looked up from germline, CDR1 is SGHNT and CDR2 is YENEEA. Trimming pared 2 bases from V and 3 bases from J, leaving 20 bases between. The CDR3 sequence is CASSLQERRTINYEQYF. As DNA, the CDR3 is TGTGCCAGCAGCTTACAAGAAAGACGGACTATTAACTACGAGCAGTACTTC.

The rearrangement links TRBV18 to TRBJ2-5, with 7 bases aligning to TRBD1. The DNA end lines up better with TRBJ2-7; the J call may be wrong. The CDR3 extends over 14 amino acids. Germline assignment: CDR1 KGHSH and CDR2 LQKENI. The CDR3 loop is CASSPRQGFYEQYF. CDR3 bases: TGTGCCAGCTCACCAAGACAGGGATTCTACGAGCAGTACTTC.

The chain combines TRBV4-3 with TRBJ2-1; the match to TRBD2 covers 10 bases. Germline V gene data show CDR1 as LGHNA and CDR2 as YSLEER. V shed 0 bases and J 10 bases; nucleotides not matched to a gene: 9. CDR3 length equals 16 residues. The CDR3, as DNA: TGCGCCAGCAGCCAAGAGCGGAGCGGGGGGGCCTGGGAGCAGTTCTTC. This gives the protein CASSQERSGGAWEQFF.

The chain combines TRBV6-5 with TRBJ1-2; no reliable D call. V was cut by 2 bases and J by 1 base, with 11 bases left in between. Looked up from germline, CDR1 is MNHEY and CDR2 is SVGAGI. This CDR3 contains 15 residues. CDR3 bases: TGTGCCAGCAGTTACGAGGGCACTAATAACTATGGCTACACCTTC. It codes for CASSYEGTNNYGYTF.

The chain links TRBV19 to TRBJ1-5, with D uncertain. Trimming shortened V by 4 bases and J by 2 bases, and 15 bases separated the two germline ends. The germline gives CDR1 LNHDA, CDR2 SQIVND (reference sequence). This CDR3 is built from 16 residues. The DNA of the CDR3 is TGTGCCAGTAGTACCCCGGAGGGCTCTGGCAATCAGCCCCAGCATTTT. As protein: CASSTPEGSGNQPQHF.

The genes are TRBV28 and TRBJ2-1; no clear D. The CDR3 length is 14 residues. CDR1 MDHEN and CDR2 SYDVKM come from the germline V gene. V was shortened by 6 bases and J by 8 bases, with 17 bases between the two germline ends. The CDR3 DNA reads TGTGCCAGCAGCCCTCGGTGTGGGCAAGATGAGCAGTTCTTC. It encodes CASSPRCGQDEQFF. Complete variable domain (other parts from reference TRBV28 and TRBJ2-1): DVKVTQSSRYLVKRTGEKVFLECVQDMDHENMFWYRQDPGLGLRLIYFSYDVKMKEKGDIPEGYSVSREKKERFSLILESASTNQTSMYLCASSPRCGQDEQFFGPGTRLTVL.

The V call is TRBV5-8, the J call TRBJ1-2, with TRBD1 identical over 7 bases. The V gene end was trimmed by 3 bases and the J gene end by 4 bases; junction bases not matched to a gene: 6. The CDR3 extends over 14 amino acids. CDR1 SGHTS and CDR2 YDEGEE come from the germline V gene. The CDR3 reads CASSSTGDPYGYTF. CDR3 nucleotide sequence: TGTGCCAGCAGCTCAACAGGGGACCCCTATGGCTACACCTTC. The full variable domain, completed using reference TRBV5-8 and TRBJ1-2, is EAGVTQSPTHLIKTRGQQATLRCSPISGHTSVYWYQQALGLGLQFLLWYDEGEERNRGNFPPRFSGRQFPNYSSELNVNALELEDSALYLCASSSTGDPYGYTFGSGTRLTVV.

CDR3 loop: CASSQGHGETQYF. In nucleotides, the CDR3 is TGCGCCAGCAGCCAAGGACACGGAGAGACCCAGTACTTC. The V call is TRBV4-3, the J call TRBJ2-5; D unclear. The CDR3 has 13 amino acids. Germline-derived CDR1 and CDR2 are LGHNA and YSLEER. V gave up 1 base and J gave up 4 bases, with 7 bases separating them.

The chain employs TRBV14 and TRBJ2-1, with D unclear. V was pared by 6 bases and J by 0 bases, with 15 bases between. CDR1 SGHDN and CDR2 FVKESK come from the germline V gene. The CDR3 has 16 amino acids. CDR3 amino acids: CASSAVGPSSYNEQFF. Written as DNA, the CDR3 is TGTGCCAGCAGTGCGGTCGGCCCGAGCTCCTACAATGAGCAGTTCTTC.

The rearrangement links TRBV29-1 to TRBJ1-6, with a weak D call TRBD1 (6 bases). CDR1 and CDR2 from the germline V gene are SQVTM and ANQGSEA. CDR3 length: 12 amino acids. Trimming pared 4 bases from V and 13 bases from J, leaving 14 bases between. The CDR3 DNA reads TGCAGCGTTGTGGAGGGGGAGGGGCCCCTCCACTTT. This translates into CSVVEGEGPLHF.